This entry lists 8 T cell receptor beta chains sequenced from one sample in a study of control samples from healthy donors and cancer patients. The method was immunoSEQ multiplex PCR; TCRdb's version includes in-frame clones alone and lacks a portion of them. The table has approximately 60,000 clones, 90% seen once. The sample consisted of PBMCs. The receptor set was obtained from a woman in her 50s with colorectal cancer.

The chain recombines TRBV3-1 (or the pseudogene TRBV3-2) with TRBJ2-7; 11 bases are shared with TRBD2. The V gene's germline CDR1 is LGHDT and CDR2 YNNKEL (reference sequence). The CDR3 is 18 residues long. The V and J ends lost 4 bases and 6 bases, in that order; junction bases with no gene match: 17. The CDR3 reads CASSPIPPTSGRGSEQYF. CDR3 sequence (DNA): TGTGCCAGCAGCCCGATACCTCCAACTAGCGGGAGAGGATCCGAGCAGTACTTC.

V is TRBV15 and J is TRBJ1-1, with 7 bases fitting TRBD1. Germline CDR1 is LNHNV and CDR2 is YYDKDF (reference sequence). The CDR3 totals 15 residues. J was trimmed by 3 bases and V by 6 bases; bases with no gene match: 10. CDR3 sequence reads: CATSKQGLGYTEAFF. CDR3 bases: TGTGCCACCAGTAAACAGGGGCTTGGGTACACTGAAGCTTTCTTT.

The rearrangement joins TRBV5-5 to TRBJ1-2, with 8 bases fitting TRBD1. This CDR3 contains 14 residues. CDR1 is SGHKS and CDR2 is YYEKEE in the germline V gene (reference sequence). Trimming cost V 4 bases and J 5 bases; bases outside gene matches: 7. Written as DNA, the CDR3 is TGTGCCAGCAGCCCCAGGGGGCGCGAGTATGGCTACACCTTC. Translating gives CASSPRGREYGYTF.

This chain connects TRBV7-9 to TRBJ2-3; perhaps TRBD1 as D (6 bases). Between the trimmed V and J ends, which lost 5 bases and 2 bases, there was a span of 17 bases. CDR1 and CDR2 from the germline V gene are SEHNR and FQNEAQ (reference sequence). The CDR3 length is 16 residues. CDR3 nucleotides: TGTGCCAGCAGCACACAACAGGGAACTTACACAGATACGCAGTATTTT. Its translation is CASSTQQGTYTDTQYF.

This sequence joins TRBV28 and TRBJ2-7, with D possibly TRBD1 on 6 matching bases. Germline values: CDR1 MDHEN, CDR2 SYDVKM. The CDR3 is 12 amino acids. Trimming removed 6 bases at V and 4 bases at J, with 10 bases between. DNA of the CDR3: TGTGCCAGCAGACAGACAGGTTACGAGCAGTACTTC. Protein product: CASRQTGYEQYF.

The chain joins TRBV7-2 to TRBJ1-4, with D possibly matching TRBD1 (5 bases). Germline CDR1 reads SGHTA; CDR2 reads FQGNSA. Trimming stripped 1 base from V and 5 bases from J, with 17 bases between. This CDR3 is built from 17 residues. The CDR3 DNA follows: TGTGCCAGCAGCTTAGAGCCCCCGGGACGCAAGAATGAAAAACTGTTTTTT. Residues: CASSLEPPGRKNEKLFF.

The chain has TRBV12-3 or TRBV12-4 and TRBJ1-1, with 10 bases matching TRBD1. The CDR3 length is 13 residues. V lost 6 bases, J lost 5 bases, and 3 bases stayed unmatched. The CDR3 DNA follows: TGTGCCAGCAGGGGACAGGGGTGGACTGAAGCTTTCTTT. This translates into CASRGQGWTEAFF.

The CDR3 bases are TGTGCCAGCAGACCCCCTGGGCCGGGACAAGAGACCCAGTACTTC. This gives the protein CASRPPGPGQETQYF. The V and J genes are TRBV6-5 and TRBJ2-5; the D gene is possibly TRBD2 (5 bases). CDR3 length: 15 residues. Between the trimmed V and J ends, which lost 6 bases and 2 bases, there was a span of 16 bases. Germline CDR1 MNHEY, CDR2 SVGAGI.